This TCR beta chain derives from a study of identical twins. Study-wide results and limits: Conclusions were drawn cross-sectionally by statistical analysis, without following the same donors. Models underestimated out-of-frame TCR alpha sharing in monozygotic twins.

Notes on this clonotype: The antigen is not known.

Healthy Caucasians alone served as donors. V lost 0 bases to trimming and J lost 3 bases; unmatched junction nucleotides: 6. The CDR3 length is 19 residues. The germline V gene has CDR1 LGHDT and CDR2 YNNKEL (reference sequence). One entry per CDR3 protein, called by TCRdb with MiXCR from the 5' RACE reads. The sample has some 1,700,000 distinct CDR3 sequences; 25% to 35% are singletons. J is TRBJ2-1 and V is TRBV3-1; 15 positions agree with TRBD2. The TCR was taken from a newborn girl in good health. Input material: cord blood. The DNA for the CDR3 is TGTGCCAGCAGCCAAGAGGGACTAGCGGGGGGAAGGTTCTACAATGAGCAGTTCTTC. It encodes CASSQEGLAGGRFYNEQFF.